This T cell receptor beta chain derives from a study of blood T cell repertoires in COVID-19 (dated by TCRdb to the early 2020s). About the study as a whole: Samples from collaborators originated in the United States, Italy and Spain and spanned both the acute and convalescent phases of COVID-19. Nearly every sample came with metadata listing a de-identified subject ID, COVID-19 status, age in years and sex. Subjects who had been exposed to COVID-19, were actively infected with it, or had recovered from it provided the deeply sampled blood TCRbeta repertoires that made up the dataset. Where available, HLA class I and class II types were taken from metadata supplied by the sample provider and were not determined by assay-based typing. The prospective study material was composed of cDNA or gDNA derived from T cells, B-cell-depleted T cells, or PBMCs. The samples were drawn from two sources: the first 160 participants of the ongoing ImmuneRACE study, and 1,200 or so subjects contributed by 6 global collaborators. The repertoires were released in a freely available public database meant as a resource for research on the immune response to SARS-CoV-2.

Each collaborating institution followed its own protocols to collect whole blood in K2EDTA tubes. For TCRbeta analysis, collaborator samples were shipped as frozen whole blood, as isolated PBMCs, or as DNA extracted from either sample type. Including the terminal cysteine and phenylalanine, the CDR3 comprises 18 residues. Here the CDR3 DNA is all that survives: 54 bases in frame from base 1. CDR1 MNHEY and CDR2 SMNVEV are derived from the germline V gene (reference sequence). V is pruned by 5 bases and J by 2 bases, leaving 13 bases of the junction without a gene match. Study-wide findings and limitations: The quantity of clinical and demographic metadata differed by source and by participant and was supplied without curation.

The immunoSEQ Assay, a bias-controlled multiplex PCR, was used to amplify TCRbeta CDR3 regions from genomic DNA. The source study handled its data this way. Nucleated cell counts per sample were estimated from amplification of reference gene primers within the assay. Sequence reads were collapsed and filtered to measure the absolute abundance of every unique TCRbeta CDR3 rearrangement. For each sample, productive Simpson clonality was calculated as the square root of Simpson's diversity index across productive rearrangements. In TCRdb, the immuneACCESS table is reduced to in-frame sequences with V and J assigned. These tables do not hold every clone; where another copy was compared, an unresolved V gene accounts for under half, and the others remain unexplained. From that table come the V and J calls and clone size; the DNA was used to work out D and trimming. The sample table records 110,000 to 150,000 clones; 88% of these occur just once. The ten largest clones add up to 1.5% to 2% of the sample.

Points on this clone: What this receptor recognizes is not known. No base-level quality is on record; no much larger clone is a single base apart.

Material: peripheral blood. This TCR was sampled from a woman between 50 and 59 years old with acute or convalescent COVID-19. The chain is made from TRBV27 and TRBJ1-5; TRBD1 matches 9 bases in the middle. The DNA sequence is TGTGCCAGCAGTCCGGGACAGGGTAAAGGCGGCGGCAATCAGCCCCAGCATTTT. Its product reads: CASSPGQGKGGGNQPQHF.